The present TCR beta chain was sequenced within a study of molecular identifiers for immune sequencing clone quantification. Using its own MiXCR run on the PCR reads, TCRdb lists one record per CDR3 protein. The sample has tens of thousands of distinct CDR3 sequences, less than 20% seen once. This clonotype was observed many times. The CDR3 contains 15 residues. The V and J ends lost 5 bases and 3 bases, in that order; junction bases with no gene match: 5. CDR1 MGHRA and CDR2 YSYEKL come from the germline V gene. This sequence was found in a human donor in good health. Some libraries in this study had Jurkat cell RNA spiked in. V gene TRBV4-1 combines with J gene TRBJ2-7, with 12 bases lining up with TRBD2. Material: naive CD8+ T cells from blood, with Jurkat cell RNA spiked in. The subset here: FACS-sorted CD8+CD4-CCR7+CD45RA+ naive T cells. CDR3: CASSWLAGGFYEQYF. In nucleotides, the CDR3 is TGCGCCAGCAGCTGGCTAGCGGGAGGGTTCTACGAGCAGTACTTC.